The 6 T cell receptor beta chains below come from one sample, sequenced in a study of shared clonotypes between healthy human individuals. TCRdb's copy holds only in-frame clones and misses some; the assay was immunoSEQ multiplex PCR. The repertoire includes approximately 510,000 clones, around 79% of them detected once, and approximately 13% sits in the top ten. The sample was PBMCs. These receptors all stem from a woman aged 40 to 50 in good health. Some clones in this sample may be carry-over from other donors' samples.

About this clone: The sample carries other DNA sequences with the same CDR3. The chain joins TRBV30 to TRBJ2-5; D is undetermined. The germline V gene encodes CDR1 GTSNPN and CDR2 SVGIG (reference sequence). There are 13 residues in the CDR3. The V end was cut by 0 bases, the J end by 2 bases, with 7 bases between. CDR3 region: CAWSVNLQETQYF. The CDR3 nucleotides are TGTGCCTGGAGTGTAAACCTACAAGAGACCCAGTACTTC.

The J gene is TRBJ1-3, the V gene TRBV6-4, with unresolved D. Deletions cut 2 bases from V and 0 bases from J, with 11 bases between. Germline CDR1 reads MRHNA; CDR2 reads SNTAGT. There are 16 residues in the CDR3. The DNA of the CDR3 is TGTGCCAGCAGTGACGGGGTGTCCTGCTCTGGAAACACCATATATTTT. Translation: CASSDGVSCSGNTIYF.

The chain carries TRBV5-6 and TRBJ2-7; D is ambiguous. CDR1 SGHDT and CDR2 YYEEEE come from the germline V gene. V gave up 1 base and J gave up 1 base, with 12 bases separating them. The CDR3 covers 15 residues. The CDR3 DNA sequence: TGTGCCAGCAGCTTGCGTTTTCTGGGTTCCTACGAGCAGTACTTC. Translated: CASSLRFLGSYEQYF. Variable domain in full (rest from reference TRBV5-6 and TRBJ2-7): DAGVTQSPTHLIKTRGQQVTLRCSPKSGHDTVSWYQQALGQGPQFIFQYYEEEERQRGNFPDRFSGHQFPNYSSELNVNALLLGDSALYLCASSLRFLGSYEQYFGPGTRLTVT.

V usage is TRBV4-2 and J usage is TRBJ2-5; D remains ambiguous. The V gene's germline CDR1 is LGHNA and CDR2 YNFKEQ. Trimming cost V 4 bases and J 5 bases, with 17 bases left between them. The CDR3 contains 15 residues. The CDR3 sequence: CASSPAGLDVETQYF. CDR3 coding DNA: TGTGCCAGCAGCCCAGCCGGGCTAGACGTCGAGACCCAGTACTTC.

V gene TRBV7-9 combines with J gene TRBJ2-7; D perhaps matches TRBD1 (5 bases). This CDR3 is built from 12 residues. In germline, CDR1 is SEHNR, CDR2 FQNEAQ (reference sequence). V lost 3 bases to trimming and J lost 4 bases, with 7 bases between them. The CDR3 DNA reads as TGTGCCAGCAGCTTGACAGTATACGAGCAGTACTTC. Translation gives CASSLTVYEQYF. Based on the CDR3 plus reference TRBV7-9 and TRBJ2-7, the full variable domain is DTGVSQNPRHKITKRGQNVTFRCDPISEHNRLYWYRQTLGQGPEFLTYFQNEAQLEKSRLLSDRFSAERPKGSFSTLEIQRTEQGDSAMYLCASSLTVYEQYFGPGTRLTVT.

Notes on this clone: Other DNA variants within this sample encode the same CDR3. The V and J genes are TRBV18 and TRBJ2-3; D not resolved. The V gene's germline CDR1 is KGHSH and CDR2 LQKENI. CDR3 length: 14 amino acids. Trimming cost V 3 bases and J 3 bases, with 10 bases left between them. CDR3 DNA: TGTGCCAGCTCACCCCGCCGTAGTACAGATACGCAGTATTTT. It specifies CASSPRRSTDTQYF.